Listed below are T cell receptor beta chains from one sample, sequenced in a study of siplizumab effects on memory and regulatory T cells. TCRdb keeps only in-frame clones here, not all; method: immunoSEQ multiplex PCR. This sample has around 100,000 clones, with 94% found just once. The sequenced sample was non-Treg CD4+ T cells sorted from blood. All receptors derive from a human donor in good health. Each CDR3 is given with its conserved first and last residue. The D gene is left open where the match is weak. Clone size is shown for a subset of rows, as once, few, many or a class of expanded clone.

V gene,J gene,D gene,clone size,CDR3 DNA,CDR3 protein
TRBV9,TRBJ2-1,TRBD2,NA,TGTGCCAGCAGCGTAGCTCCTCCTAGCGGGGTAAGTTACAATGAGCAGTTCTTC,CASSVAPPSGVSYNEQFF
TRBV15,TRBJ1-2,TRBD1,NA,TGTGCCACCAGCAGAGGGGACAGGGAATTTGGCTACACCTTC,CATSRGDREFGYTF
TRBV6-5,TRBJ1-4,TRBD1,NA,TGTGCCAGCAGCAAAGACAGGGGGAATGAAAAACTGTTTTTT,CASSKDRGNEKLFF
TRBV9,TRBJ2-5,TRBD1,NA,TGTGCCAGCAGCGTAGGGGCAGGGGGCGAGACCCAGTACTTC,CASSVGAGGETQYF
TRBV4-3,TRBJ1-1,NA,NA,TGCGCCAGCAGCCGAGTGGACACTCTCAGTGTCCTTGAAGCTTTCTTT,CASSRVDTLSVLEAFF
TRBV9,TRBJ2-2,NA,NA,TGTGCCAGCAGCGTAGCCCCCGTGGGGGCCGGGGAGCTGTTTTTT,CASSVAPVGAGELFF
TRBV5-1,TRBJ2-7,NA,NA,TGCGCCAGCAGCTTGTACGCGGGGCCGTCCGAGCAGTACTTC,CASSLYAGPSEQYF
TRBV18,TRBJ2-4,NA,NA,TGTGCCAGCTCACCACTTAAAGGGGGAAATCAAAACATTCAGTACTTC,CASSPLKGGNQNIQYF
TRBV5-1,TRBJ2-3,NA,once,TGCGCCAGCAGCCGGGTCTATGGTGATACGCAGTATTTT,CASSRVYGDTQYF
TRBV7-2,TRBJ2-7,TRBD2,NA,TGTGCCAGCAGCTTAACGGCCACCATAGCGGGAGGGCTAGGCGAGCAGTACTTC,CASSLTATIAGGLGEQYF
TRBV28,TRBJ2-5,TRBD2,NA,TGTGCCAGCAGTTCGCCCGGGACTAGCGGACAAGAGACCCAGTACTTC,CASSSPGTSGQETQYF
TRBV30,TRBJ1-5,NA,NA,TGTGCCTGGAACCACGATTTAGGTAGCAATCAGCCCCAGCATTTT,CAWNHDLGSNQPQHF
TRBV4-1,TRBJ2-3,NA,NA,TGCGCCAGCAGGGCGAACGGGGGACGCACAGATACGCAGTATTTT,CASRANGGRTDTQYF
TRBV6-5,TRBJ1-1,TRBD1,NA,TGTGCCAGCAGTTATACCTGGGACAGGATGAACACTGAAGCTTTCTTT,CASSYTWDRMNTEAFF
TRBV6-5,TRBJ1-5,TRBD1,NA,TGTGCCAGCAGTTACTCGACAGGGGAGCCCCAGCATTTT,CASSYSTGEPQHF
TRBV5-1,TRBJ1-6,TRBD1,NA,TGCGCCAGCAGTAAGGACAGGGGATCACCCCTCCACTTT,CASSKDRGSPLHF
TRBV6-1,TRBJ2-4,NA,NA,TGTGCCAGCAGTGAAAACATTCAGTACTTC,CASSENIQYF
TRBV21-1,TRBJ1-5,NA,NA,TGTGCCAGCAGCAATGGACTCTGGAATCAGCCCCAGCATTTT,CASSNGLWNQPQHF
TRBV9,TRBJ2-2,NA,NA,TGTGCCAGCAGCGTAGCCTGGACAACGAACACCGGGGAGCTGTTTTTT,CASSVAWTTNTGELFF
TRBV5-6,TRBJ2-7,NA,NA,TGTGCCAGCAGCTTGTCCGCGGTAGGGTCAACCTACGAGCAGTACTTC,CASSLSAVGSTYEQYF
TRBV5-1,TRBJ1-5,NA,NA,TGCGTCAGCAGCTTGGGGCACGGACAGCCCCAGCATTTT,CVSSLGHGQPQHF
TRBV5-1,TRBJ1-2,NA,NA,TGCGCCAGCAGCTTGGTACTGGGGGACGGCTACACCTTC,CASSLVLGDGYTF
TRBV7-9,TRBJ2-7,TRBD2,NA,TGTGCCAGCAGCCGGGACTATTCCTACGAGCAGTACTTC,CASSRDYSYEQYF
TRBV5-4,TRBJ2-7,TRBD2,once,TGTGCCAGCAGCTTGGGACTAGCGGGAGAGGTAGACGAGCAGTACTTC,CASSLGLAGEVDEQYF
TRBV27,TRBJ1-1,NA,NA,TGTGCCAGCAGTTTCCGGGGGCAGGGTATCCGAGCTTTCTTT,CASSFRGQGIRAFF
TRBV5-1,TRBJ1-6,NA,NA,TGCGCCAGCAGCTTGGATGGCACGAGCTCCTATAATTCACCCCTCCACTTT,CASSLDGTSSYNSPLHF
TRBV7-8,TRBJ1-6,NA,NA,TGTGCCAGCAGCTTACTCCCCCTGTACCGTAATTCACCCCTCCACTTT,CASSLLPLYRNSPLHF
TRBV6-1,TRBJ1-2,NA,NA,TGTGCCAGCAGTGGGGTCGTGGCTAACTATGGCTACACCTTC,CASSGVVANYGYTF
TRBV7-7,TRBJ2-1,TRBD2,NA,TGTGCTAGCAGCCCGGAAACGACTAGCGGGAGCCCAAGAGGCAATGAGCAGTTCTTC,CASSPETTSGSPRGNEQFF
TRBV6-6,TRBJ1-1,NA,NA,TGTGCCAGCACTTCTGGGTCGGGCACTGAAGCTTTCTTT,CASTSGSGTEAFF
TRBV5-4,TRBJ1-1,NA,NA,TGTGCCAGCAGCTCGGACGGAAGAAACACTGAAGCTTTCTTT,CASSSDGRNTEAFF
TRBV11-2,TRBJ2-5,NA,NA,TGTGCCAGCAGCTCGCCCCCAGGTCAAGAGACCCAGTACTTC,CASSSPPGQETQYF
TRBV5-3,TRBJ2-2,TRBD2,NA,TGTGCCAGAAGCTTGAACGGTTCTCCGGGAGGGGACACCGGGGAGCTGTTTTTT,CARSLNGSPGGDTGELFF
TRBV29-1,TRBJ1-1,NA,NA,TGCAGCGTTTCGACTGAGATAAACACTGAAGCTTTCTTT,CSVSTEINTEAFF
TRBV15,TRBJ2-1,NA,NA,TGTGCCACCAGCAGAGCTTGGGATGAGCAGTTCTTC,CATSRAWDEQFF
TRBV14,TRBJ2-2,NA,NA,TGTGCCAGCAGCCAAGACGGCTGGAGCGGGGAGCTGTTTTTT,CASSQDGWSGELFF
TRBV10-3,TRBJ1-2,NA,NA,TGTGCCATCAGTGAGTCGAGCTATGGCTACACCTTC,CAISESSYGYTF
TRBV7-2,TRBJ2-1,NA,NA,TGTGCCAGCAGCTTGGCCGCTTCGGGGGCCTACAATGAGCAGTTCTTC,CASSLAASGAYNEQFF
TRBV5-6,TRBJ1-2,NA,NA,TGTGCCAGCAGCTTCGGCAGCAGTAACTATGGCTACACCTTC,CASSFGSSNYGYTF
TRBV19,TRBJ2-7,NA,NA,TGTGCCAGTAGACGGACAGTAGCTGTCTACGAGCAGTACTTC,CASRRTVAVYEQYF
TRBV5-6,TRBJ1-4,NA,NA,TGTGCCAGCAGCTTAAACGAGGAAAAACTGTTTTTT,CASSLNEEKLFF
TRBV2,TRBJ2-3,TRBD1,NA,TGTGCCAGCAGTGAGGGGACAGGGGGCACGTATACGCAGTATTTT,CASSEGTGGTYTQYF
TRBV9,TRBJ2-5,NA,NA,TGTGCCAGCAGCTCCCAAGAGACCCAGTACTTC,CASSSQETQYF
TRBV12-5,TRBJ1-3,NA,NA,TGTGCTAGTGGTTCAGGTTACTCTGGAAACACCATATATTTT,CASGSGYSGNTIYF
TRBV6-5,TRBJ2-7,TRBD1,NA,TGTGCCAGCAGTTCGCGGACAGGGGCCTACGAGCAGTACTTC,CASSSRTGAYEQYF
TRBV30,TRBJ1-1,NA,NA,TGTGCCTGGAGTGTACAAATAGCCACTGAAGCTTTCTTT,CAWSVQIATEAFF
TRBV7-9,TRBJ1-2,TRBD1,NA,TGTGCCAGCAGCTACGACAGGGAGGGTGGCTACACCTTC,CASSYDREGGYTF
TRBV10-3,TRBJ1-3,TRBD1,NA,TGTGCCATCAGAGACAGGGTCCCTGGAAACACCATATATTTT,CAIRDRVPGNTIYF
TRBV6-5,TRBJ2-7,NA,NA,TGTGCCAGCAGAGACCGGACTGGAGAACACGAGCAGTACTTC,CASRDRTGEHEQYF
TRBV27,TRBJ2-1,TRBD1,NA,TGTGCCAGCAGTTTAAATACGGGACAGTATTACAATGAGCAGTTCTTC,CASSLNTGQYYNEQFF
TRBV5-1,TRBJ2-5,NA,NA,TGCGCCAGCAGCTCCTCTAGCGAAGAGACCCAGTACTTC,CASSSSSEETQYF
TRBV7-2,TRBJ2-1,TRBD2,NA,TGTGCCAGCAGTGCGGGGGTAGCGGGAGGCTCCTACAATGAGCAGTTCTTC,CASSAGVAGGSYNEQFF
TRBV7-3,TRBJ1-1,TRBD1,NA,TGTGCCAGCAGCTCCCCGGACAGGGGGCGGAACACTGAAGCTTTCTTT,CASSSPDRGRNTEAFF
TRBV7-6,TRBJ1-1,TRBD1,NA,TGTGCCAGCAGCTTCTCGGACAGGGGGACTGAAGCTTTCTTT,CASSFSDRGTEAFF
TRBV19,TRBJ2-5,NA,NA,TGTGCCAGTAGCCTGGGGGCAGGGCCCCAAGAGACCCAGTACTTC,CASSLGAGPQETQYF
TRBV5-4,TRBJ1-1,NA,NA,TGTGCCAGCAGCTTAAGGACAAGTGAAGCTTTCTTT,CASSLRTSEAFF
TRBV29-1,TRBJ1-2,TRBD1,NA,TGCAGCGTTGAAGGGGGACAGGGGCGACCCTATGGCTACACCTTC,CSVEGGQGRPYGYTF
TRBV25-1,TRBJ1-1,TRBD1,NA,TGTGCCAGCAGGACAGGGGGCGCGAGGGACACTGAAGCTTTCTTT,CASRTGGARDTEAFF
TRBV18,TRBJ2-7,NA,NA,TGTGCCAGCTCACCACTCCAGGATGCCTACGAGCAGTACTTC,CASSPLQDAYEQYF
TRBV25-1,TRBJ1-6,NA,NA,TGTGCCAGCAGTGAATCGGGGGGGATCTTCTTTGACTTT,CASSESGGIFFDF